These 17 T cell receptor beta chains were all obtained from the same sample, sequenced in a study of T cell responses to AZD1222 COVID-19 vaccine. TCRdb's table, derived via immunoSEQ multiplex PCR, lists solely in-frame clones and lacks some. The repertoire holds roughly 70,000 clones, with 65% to 90% as singletons. The sequencing used peripheral blood, collected on day 0 of AZD1222 vaccination. Receptors were obtained from an adult in good health.

This chain links TRBV9 with TRBJ2-3, with TRBD2 matching over 9 bases. Germline assignment: CDR1 SGDLS and CDR2 YYNGEE. CDR3 length: 16 amino acids. V lost 0 bases to trimming and J lost 5 bases; unmatched junction nucleotides: 7. The chain's CDR3 is CASSVEAGGKIDTQYF. The CDR3, as DNA: TGTGCCAGCAGCGTAGAAGCGGGGGGCAAGATAGATACGCAGTATTTT.

This clone was counted a single time. The rearrangement uses TRBV20-1 and TRBJ2-7; possibly TRBD1 or TRBD2 for D (5 bases each). Germline V gives CDR1 DFQATT, CDR2 SNEGSKA (reference sequence). The germline V and J ends were trimmed by 3 bases and 7 bases, with 19 bases remaining between them. The CDR3 consists of 14 residues. Here the CDR3 reads CSASPGPITREQYF. The CDR3 DNA is TGCAGTGCTAGTCCGGGACCAATTACGAGGGAGCAGTACTTC.

V gene TRBV7-8 combines with J gene TRBJ1-6; 9 nucleotides line up with TRBD1. With 1 base clipped from V and 6 bases from J, the junction kept 1 base outside the gene matches. This CDR3 spans 15 amino acids. Germline values: CDR1 SGHVS, CDR2 FQNEAQ. The CDR3 nucleotides read TGTGCCAGCAGCTTAGAGGGACAGGGTAATTCACCCCTCCACTTT. Protein: CASSLEGQGNSPLHF.

This chain uses TRBV1 with TRBJ2-7. TRBV1 is an annotated pseudogene. CDR3 length equals 13 residues. This CDR3 reads CTSSPSYSYEQYF. CDR3 nucleotide sequence: TGCACCAGCAGCCCCAGCTACTCCTACGAGCAGTACTTC.

This clone appeared a few times. The rearrangement uses TRBV6-1 and TRBJ1-1; no definite D call. CDR3 size: 13 residues. CDR1 is MNHNS, CDR2 SASEGT, per germline. V dropped 3 bases and J dropped 8 bases, with 13 bases sitting between them. The CDR3 nucleotides read TGTGCCAGCAGTGATTCCTATCTCGCCGAAGCTTTCTTT. Amino acid sequence: CASSDSYLAEAFF.

With regard to this clone: Other DNA sequences from this sample encode an identical CDR3 as well. The chain recombines TRBV6-5 with TRBJ1-2; TRBD1 aligns across 7 bases. This CDR3 contains 15 residues. Germline CDR1 is MNHEY and CDR2 is SVGAGI. The V gene end was trimmed by 7 bases and the J gene end by 2 bases; junction bases not matched to a gene: 10. The CDR3 sequence: CASIPRRGINYGYTF. The CDR3 DNA reads as TGTGCCAGCATTCCACGCAGGGGGATCAACTATGGCTACACCTTC.

This clone was seen a handful of times. V gene TRBV19 combines with J gene TRBJ1-5, with D perhaps TRBD1 (5 bases). Germline V gives CDR1 LNHDA, CDR2 SQIVND (reference sequence). The CDR3 spans 15 residues. V dropped 5 bases and J dropped 4 bases, with 15 bases sitting between them. The CDR3 coding sequence is TGTGCCAGTAGTTTAACAGGTTCTAAAAATCAGCCCCAGCATTTT. Translation: CASSLTGSKNQPQHF.

In DNA form, the CDR3 reads TGTGCCAGCAGTTATGGGTATGGCTACACCTTC. This codes for CASSYGYGYTF. The genes are TRBV6-2 or TRBV6-3 and TRBJ1-2; no clear D. There are 11 residues in the CDR3. The germline CDR1 and CDR2 sequences are MNHEY and SVGEGT. V lost 3 bases, J lost 5 bases, and 4 bases lay in between.

CDR3 loop: CASTEQGEEETQYF. For the CDR3, the DNA is TGTGCCAGCACCGAGCAGGGGGAGGAAGAGACCCAGTACTTC. The chain has TRBV2 and TRBJ2-5; D is perhaps TRBD1 (7 bases). Looked up from germline, CDR1 is SNHLY and CDR2 is FYNNEI. Trimming removed 7 bases at V and 3 bases at J, with 15 bases between. This CDR3 comprises 14 residues.

V and J are TRBV20-1 and TRBJ2-1; 7 positions agree with TRBD2. The CDR3 is made up of 14 amino acids. J gave up 2 bases and V 3 bases, and 4 bases lay outside the gene matches. Germline V gives CDR1 DFQATT, CDR2 SNEGSKA (reference sequence). The CDR3 DNA is TGCAGTGCTAGTGGACTAGTTGCCTACAATGAGCAGTTCTTC. Translated: CSASGLVAYNEQFF.

The rearrangement links TRBV6-5 to TRBJ2-5; no reliable D call. V shed 8 bases and J shed 3 bases, with 13 bases lying between them. The germline V gene encodes CDR1 MNHEY and CDR2 SVGAGI. CDR3 length equals 13 residues. CDR3 sequence: CASVRGGEETQYF. The CDR3 DNA follows: TGTGCCAGCGTTCGCGGCGGAGAAGAGACCCAGTACTTC.

The rearrangement uses TRBV11-3 and TRBJ1-3; no definite D call. The CDR3 has 13 residues. With 0 bases removed from V and 0 bases from J, the gap between germline ends came to 0 bases. Germline V gene sequence: CDR1 SGHNT, CDR2 YENEEA. DNA of the CDR3: TGTGCCAGCAGCTTAGACTCTGGAAACACCATATATTTT. Translating gives CASSLDSGNTIYF.

This clone has more than one count but fewer than ten. The chain recombines TRBV6-5 with TRBJ2-7; TRBD2 matches 13 bases. CDR1 MNHEY and CDR2 SVGAGI come from the germline V gene. The CDR3 is 15 residues long. Trimming at V came to 0 bases and at J to 4 bases, leaving 0 bases not matched to a gene. The CDR3, as DNA: TGTGCCAGCAGTTACTCGACTAGCGGGGGGTACGAGCAGTACTTC. Translating gives CASSYSTSGGYEQYF.

This clone showed up just once. The genes are TRBV7-8 and TRBJ2-5, with D perhaps assigned TRBD1 or TRBD2 (5 bases each). Trimming cost V 4 bases and J 3 bases, with 12 bases left between them. Germline V CDR1 and CDR2: SGHVS, FQNEAQ. This CDR3 is built from 14 residues. The CDR3 region is CASSYPGREETQYF. The DNA for the CDR3 is TGTGCCAGCAGCTACCCAGGGAGAGAAGAGACCCAGTACTTC.

The rearrangement uses TRBV4-3 and TRBJ2-6; the D is unclear. CDR3 size: 15 residues. The V gene lost 1 base and the J gene lost 0 bases, with 4 bases spanning the gap. Per germline, CDR1 LGHNA and CDR2 YSLEER. CDR3 DNA sequence: TGCGCCAGCAGCCAAGCCAGCTCTGGGGCCAACGTCCTGACTTTC. Encoded protein: CASSQASSGANVLTF.

V usage is TRBV7-2 and J usage is TRBJ2-1, with 8 bases identical to TRBD2. CDR1 is SGHTA, CDR2 FQGNSA, per germline. CDR3 length: 19 amino acids. With V trimmed by 1 base and J by 3 bases, 14 bases remained unmatched. CDR3 sequence: CASSLDPGTRERHYNEQFF. CDR3 coding DNA: TGTGCCAGCAGCTTAGACCCCGGGACTAGGGAAAGGCACTACAATGAGCAGTTCTTC.

This chain joins TRBV13 and TRBJ2-7; D unclear. The CDR3 is 13 amino acids. CDR1 is PRHDT, CDR2 FYEKMQ, per germline (reference sequence). V was clipped by 5 bases and J by 2 bases, with 10 bases between them. The CDR3 DNA follows: TGTGCCAGCAGCGGACCGGGTGCCTACGAGCAGTACTTC. Protein sequence: CASSGPGAYEQYF.